A selection of T cell receptor beta chains follows, all from one sample in a study of identical twins. TCRdb reanalysed the 5' RACE reads using MiXCR and keeps one entry per CDR3 protein. The profile shows roughly 200,000 distinct CDR3 sequences, about 16% of them singletons. These data were also filed under a second study, of T cells expressing NK-cell markers.

Sequencing was done on a sample of CD8+ T cells sorted from blood. Source of these receptors: a woman aged 18-29 years in good health. The CDR3 runs from the conserved cysteine through the conserved F or W. D genes are given only for firm matches. Some rows mark clone size as missing; the rest say once, few, many or name a class of expanded clone.

DNA: TGTGCCAGCAGCTTGCCGGGACAGGGAATTGGTGGCTACACCTTC
CDR3: CASSLPGQGIGGYTF
D: TRBD1
length: 15
size: few
J: TRBJ1-2
V: TRBV5-8

DNA: TGTGCCAGCAGTTCAACATTCTACGAGCAGTACTTC
CDR3: CASSSTFYEQYF
D: .
length: 12
size: few
J: TRBJ2-7
V: TRBV27

DNA: TGTGCCAGCAGCACTCAGACGGCCTTGAACACTGAAGCTTTCTTT
CDR3: CASSTQTALNTEAFF
D: .
length: 15
size: few
J: TRBJ1-1
V: TRBV13

DNA: TGTGCCAGCAGCTTAGCAGTCACCTACGAGCAGTACTTC
CDR3: CASSLAVTYEQYF
D: .
length: 13
size: many
J: TRBJ2-7
V: TRBV11-2

DNA: TGTGCCAGCAGCTTCGGTCAGGGGGAGGTGACTGAAGCTTTCTTT
CDR3: CASSFGQGEVTEAFF
D: TRBD1
length: 15
size: .
J: TRBJ1-1
V: TRBV5-6

DNA: TGTGCCAGCAGCTTGGAGGTGGGAGGCCACTATGGCTACACCTTC
CDR3: CASSLEVGGHYGYTF
D: .
length: 15
size: .
J: TRBJ1-2
V: TRBV5-4

DNA: TGTGCCAGCAGCGTAGAAGAAGGGAACTATGGCTACACCTTC
CDR3: CASSVEEGNYGYTF
D: .
length: 14
size: .
J: TRBJ1-2
V: TRBV9

DNA: TGTGCCAGCAGCTTCTCAACTAATGAAAAACTGTTTTTT
CDR3: CASSFSTNEKLFF
D: .
length: 13
size: .
J: TRBJ1-4
V: TRBV7-9

DNA: TGTGCCAGCAGCGGCCGTGCGGGGTACAATGAGCAGTTCTTC
CDR3: CASSGRAGYNEQFF
D: .
length: 14
size: few
J: TRBJ2-1
V: TRBV12-3/TRBV12-4

DNA: TGTGCCAGCAGCTTAGTTATAGGGCCTTTAAACCACGAGCAGTACTTC
CDR3: CASSLVIGPLNHEQYF
D: .
length: 16
size: .
J: TRBJ2-7
V: TRBV11-2

DNA: TGTGCCAGCAGCGCGGGGGACCCAGGAGGGCAGTTCTTC
CDR3: CASSAGDPGGQFF
D: .
length: 13
size: few
J: TRBJ2-1
V: TRBV9

DNA: TGTGCCAGCACCTGGACTAGCGGGGGGGCCCTTTACAATGAGCAGTTCTTC
CDR3: CASTWTSGGALYNEQFF
D: TRBD2
length: 17
size: .
J: TRBJ2-1
V: TRBV7-2

DNA: TGTGCCAGCAGGGGCGAGGCCACCGGGGAGCTGTTTTTT
CDR3: CASRGEATGELFF
D: .
length: 13
size: few
J: TRBJ2-2
V: TRBV9

DNA: TGTGCCAGCAGTATCGACAGGGAAGAGACCCAGTACTTC
CDR3: CASSIDREETQYF
D: TRBD1
length: 13
size: many
J: TRBJ2-5
V: TRBV12-3/TRBV12-4